The 17 T cell receptor beta chains reported below all come from one sample, sequenced in a study of blood T cell repertoires in COVID-19. Assay: immunoSEQ multiplex PCR; the TCRdb copy retains only in-frame clones and omits some. The sample yields 200,000 to 250,000 clones, roughly four fifths seen once. Sequenced material: peripheral blood. The receptors were gathered from a woman in her thirties or forties with acute or convalescent COVID-19.

J is TRBJ1-4 and V is TRBV6-2 or TRBV6-3; a possible D gene is TRBD1 (5 bases). With 0 bases removed from V and 5 bases from J, the gap between germline ends came to 13 bases. The length of the CDR3 is 16 residues. Germline assignment: CDR1 MNHEY and CDR2 SVGEGT. The CDR3 DNA follows: TGTGCCAGCAGTTACTCAGTGGGACTTACAAATGAAAAACTGTTTTTT. Translated, it gives CASSYSVGLTNEKLFF.

This clone was picked up one time. The chain couples TRBV11-2 to TRBJ1-5, with 9 nucleotides matching TRBD1. J was trimmed by 6 bases and V by 5 bases; bases with no gene match: 5. The CDR3 extends over 14 amino acids. Germline loops: CDR1 SGHAT, CDR2 FQNNGV. Here the CDR3 reads CASSAQGASQPQHF. The CDR3 coding sequence is TGTGCCAGCAGCGCACAGGGGGCGAGTCAGCCCCAGCATTTT.

The chain carries TRBV9 and TRBJ1-3; maybe TRBD1 (6 bases). Germline V CDR1 and CDR2: SGDLS, YYNGEE. This CDR3 has 19 amino acids. V lost 0 bases and J 0 bases, leaving 19 bases between the germline ends. The CDR3 DNA follows: TGTGCCAGCAGCGTAGTTGACCCAACCTGGGGGCTCTCTGGAAACACCATATATTTT. As protein: CASSVVDPTWGLSGNTIYF.

The V and J genes are TRBV30 and TRBJ1-1, with 7 nucleotides matching TRBD1. CDR1 is GTSNPN, CDR2 SVGIG, per germline (reference sequence). This CDR3 is built from 16 residues. The junction had 13 bases not matched to a gene; V was cut back by 5 bases and J by 1 base. The CDR3 protein is CAWDNRDSSSNTEAFF. The DNA for the CDR3 is TGTGCCTGGGATAACCGGGACAGCTCTTCGAACACTGAAGCTTTCTTT.

The J gene is TRBJ2-2, the V gene TRBV5-1; 8 bases match TRBD1. V was clipped by 2 bases and J by 8 bases; unmatched bases: 14. The CDR3 has 17 amino acids. The germline CDR1 and CDR2 sequences are SGHRS and YFSETQ. This chain's CDR3 is CASSLGRSGGALGELFF. For the CDR3, the DNA is TGCGCCAGCAGCTTAGGAAGATCAGGGGGCGCTTTGGGGGAGCTGTTTTTT.

Written as DNA, the CDR3 is TGCGCCAGCAGCCAAGATTCGCGGGGCAATGAGCAGTTCTTC. Translating it yields CASSQDSRGNEQFF. The gene calls are TRBV4-3 and TRBJ2-1; maybe TRBD2 (6 bases). V was trimmed by 0 bases and J by 6 bases, leaving 9 bases between them. CDR1 and CDR2 from the germline V gene are LGHNA and YSLEER. The length of the CDR3 is 14 residues.

The J gene is TRBJ1-1, the V gene TRBV6-5; the match to TRBD1 covers 8 bases. The J segment lost 5 bases and the V segment lost 7 bases, leaving 9 bases of the junction unmatched. Germline CDR1 and CDR2: MNHEY and SVGAGI. The CDR3 totals 14 residues. CDR3 amino acids: CASTFGQGRTEAFF. Written as DNA, the CDR3 is TGTGCCAGCACCTTTGGACAGGGAAGGACTGAAGCTTTCTTT.

This sequence joins TRBV11-1 and TRBJ2-7; 16 bases are shared with TRBD2. V lost 6 bases to trimming and J lost 5 bases; unmatched junction nucleotides: 7. CDR3 length: 16 residues. Germline V lookup: CDR1 SGHAT, CDR2 FQDESV (reference sequence). For the CDR3, the DNA is TGTGCCAGCAGGACGGGACTAGCGGGAGGGACCGACGAGCAGTACTTC. This encodes CASRTGLAGGTDEQYF.

The rearrangement uses TRBV6-5 and TRBJ1-1, with 10 bases identical to TRBD1. Germline V lookup: CDR1 MNHEY, CDR2 SVGAGI. Germline trimming cut 5 bases from V and 10 bases from J; bases unmatched to any gene: 4. The CDR3 is 12 residues long. The DNA for the CDR3 is TGTGCCAGCAGTCGACGGGACAGGGGAGCTTTCTTT. The encoded protein is CASSRRDRGAFF.

V gene TRBV27 combines with J gene TRBJ1-6, with D perhaps matching TRBD1 (5 bases). CDR1 is MNHEY and CDR2 is SMNVEV in the germline V gene (reference sequence). This CDR3 is built from 16 residues. Trimming removed 0 bases at V and 4 bases at J, with 10 bases between. In DNA form, the CDR3 reads TGTGCCAGCAGTTTATCGAGCGACAGATATAATTCACCCCTCCACTTT. It is translated as CASSLSSDRYNSPLHF.

V gene TRBV11-3 combines with J gene TRBJ1-3; weak D call: TRBD1 (5 bases). Germline V lookup: CDR1 SGHNT, CDR2 YENEEA. The CDR3 has 12 amino acids. The V gene lost 5 bases and the J gene lost 5 bases, with 7 bases spanning the gap. The CDR3 coding sequence is TGTGCCAGCAGCGACAGAAGAAACACCATATATTTT. It yields the protein CASSDRRNTIYF.

This rearrangement joins TRBV6-5 to TRBJ1-4; tentatively, D is TRBD1 (5 bases). The CDR3 totals 13 residues. Per germline, CDR1 MNHEY and CDR2 SVGAGI. V lost 5 bases and J lost 8, with 12 bases in between. CDR3 nucleotide sequence: TGTGCCAGCAGTCGGGGGACGGGGGAAAAACTGTTTTTT. Protein sequence: CASSRGTGEKLFF.

The chain joins TRBV20-1 to TRBJ1-1; a weak D match, TRBD1 (6 bases). Trimming stripped 3 bases from V and 0 bases from J, with 17 bases between. The CDR3 is made up of 16 amino acids. Looked up from germline, CDR1 is DFQATT and CDR2 is SNEGSKA (reference sequence). The CDR3 is CSASGDTQPMNTEAFF. CDR3 DNA: TGCAGTGCTAGTGGGGACACCCAACCCATGAACACTGAAGCTTTCTTT.

The chain couples TRBV7-9 to TRBJ2-2; tentative D call: TRBD2 (5 bases). With 0 bases removed from V and 5 bases from J, the gap between germline ends came to 13 bases. The CDR3 covers 16 residues. The germline gives CDR1 SEHNR, CDR2 FQNEAQ (reference sequence). The CDR3 sequence: CASSLASGSGTGELFF. CDR3 nucleotide sequence: TGTGCCAGCAGCTTAGCTTCTGGGAGTGGGACCGGGGAGCTGTTTTTT.

CDR3 protein: CASSQSGTGDEKLFF. The CDR3 coding sequence is TGCGCCAGCAGCCAATCAGGGACAGGAGATGAAAAACTGTTTTTT. The J gene is TRBJ1-4, the V gene TRBV4-3; 8 bases line up with TRBD1. V shed 2 bases and J 6 bases; nucleotides not matched to a gene: 5. Germline assignment: CDR1 LGHNA and CDR2 YSLEER. The CDR3 is made up of 15 amino acids.

This clone occurred once. The V and J genes are TRBV14 and TRBJ2-2, with 7 nucleotides matching TRBD2. The CDR3 is 17 amino acids. The junction had 11 bases not matched to a gene; V was cut back by 0 bases and J by 7 bases. Germline CDR1 is SGHDN and CDR2 is FVKESK. CDR3 residues: CASSQDLAGEVVGELFF. CDR3 nucleotides: TGTGCCAGCAGCCAAGATCTGGCGGGAGAGGTGGTCGGGGAGCTGTTTTTT.

The V gene is TRBV19, the J gene TRBJ2-1, with TRBD2 as a possible D gene (6 bases). The CDR3 runs to 11 residues. Between the trimmed V and J ends, which lost 7 bases and 9 bases, there was a span of 10 bases. Germline CDR1 and CDR2: LNHDA and SQIVND (reference sequence). CDR3 sequence reads: CASKSGVEQFF. DNA for the CDR3: TGTGCCAGTAAGTCGGGGGTTGAGCAGTTCTTC.